A single sample is the source of the 26 T cell receptor beta chains below, sequenced in a study of cytomegalovirus exposure and HLA in healthy donors. Use of 60 Vbeta and 13 Jbeta primers characterized the PCR. TCRdb keeps only in-frame clones here, not all; method: immunoSEQ multiplex PCR. Of approximately 130,000 clones in the sample, roughly 80% were seen once. Specimen: PBMCs. The receptors derive from a man aged 50 or older in good health and CMV-seronegative.

This clone has a single count. J is TRBJ2-7 and V is TRBV13; D is unclear. Trimming left V 2 bases short and J 4 bases short, with 6 bases between. The CDR3 totals 12 residues. Germline V lookup: CDR1 PRHDT, CDR2 FYEKMQ (reference sequence). The CDR3 spells CASSLSRYEQYF. The CDR3, as DNA: TGTGCCAGCAGCTTAAGTAGATACGAGCAGTACTTC.

The rearrangement links TRBV14 to TRBJ1-2, with unresolved D. V lost 3 bases and J lost 8, with 10 bases in between. The CDR3 contains 12 residues. In germline, CDR1 is SGHDN, CDR2 FVKESK. The CDR3 reads CASSHEGGGYTF. The DNA for the CDR3 is TGTGCCAGCAGCCACGAGGGAGGCGGCTACACCTTC.

The chain joins TRBV28 to TRBJ1-5, with unresolved D. CDR1 and CDR2 (germline): MDHEN, SYDVKM. V was clipped by 3 bases and J by 5 bases, with 11 bases between them. The CDR3 is 14 residues long. CDR3 amino acids: CASSLRDFYQPQHF. The CDR3 DNA sequence: TGTGCCAGCAGTTTGAGGGATTTTTATCAGCCCCAGCATTTT.

The rearrangement joins TRBV10-3 to TRBJ1-2; 8 nucleotides agree with TRBD1. V trimming: 2 bases; J trimming: 5 bases; junction bases outside the gene matches: 13. CDR1 and CDR2 (germline): ENHRY, SYGVKD. The CDR3 runs to 17 residues. This chain's CDR3 is CAISEPGTGALGYGYTF. The DNA for the CDR3 is TGTGCCATCAGTGAGCCGGGGACAGGTGCTCTAGGGTATGGCTACACCTTC.

This clone was seen a handful of times. The chain combines TRBV10-2 with TRBJ2-1, with 9 bases fitting TRBD2. CDR1 WSHSY and CDR2 SAAADI come from the germline V gene. This CDR3 is 17 amino acids long. Trimming took 4 bases from V and 4 from J; bases not matched to a gene: 11. The CDR3, as DNA: TGCGCCAGCAGTGGTATTCCTAGCGGGACCATGTACAATGAGCAGTTCTTC. Translating gives CASSGIPSGTMYNEQFF.

The chain carries TRBV2 and TRBJ2-1; 10 positions agree with TRBD1. The germline V gene encodes CDR1 SNHLY and CDR2 FYNNEI. CDR3 size: 14 residues. Trimming at V came to 11 bases and at J to 11 bases, leaving 15 bases not matched to a gene. The CDR3 region has the DNA TGTGCCGGCTCTGGGGACAGGGGCCCTCGTCAGCAGTTCTTC. It translates to CAGSGDRGPRQQFF.

A few counts support this clone. The CDR3 sequence: CASSEGGQSYEQYF. The CDR3 DNA is TGTGCCAGCAGCGAGGGGGGACAGTCCTACGAGCAGTACTTC. V gene TRBV9 combines with J gene TRBJ2-7; D possibly corresponds to TRBD1 (7 bases). Germline V gene data show CDR1 as SGDLS and CDR2 as YYNGEE. V was trimmed by 3 bases and J by 1 base, leaving 11 bases between them. The CDR3 covers 14 residues.

V gene TRBV28 combines with J gene TRBJ1-5, with 7 bases matching TRBD1. Germline CDR1 MDHEN, CDR2 SYDVKM. V lost 4 bases to trimming and J lost 5 bases; unmatched junction nucleotides: 8. CDR3 length equals 15 residues. The CDR3 protein is CASSSPRQGHQPQHF. CDR3 in DNA: TGTGCCAGCAGTTCGCCCCGACAGGGCCATCAGCCCCAGCATTTT.

The genes are TRBV4-1 and TRBJ2-7, with D possibly matching TRBD2 (6 bases). In germline, CDR1 is MGHRA, CDR2 YSYEKL. The CDR3 runs to 15 residues. The ends were cut back, 2 bases at V and 4 bases at J, with 15 bases in the middle. The CDR3: CASSQYPEGEYEQYF. CDR3 bases: TGCGCCAGCAGCCAATACCCGGAGGGAGAGTACGAGCAGTACTTC.

The chain carries TRBV10-3 and TRBJ2-7; 8 bases match TRBD1. This CDR3 contains 15 residues. Per germline, CDR1 ENHRY and CDR2 SYGVKD. J gave up 4 bases and V 3 bases, and 8 bases lay outside the gene matches. DNA of the CDR3: TGTGCCATCAGTGACCCGACAGGGGTGGTATACGAGCAGTACTTC. Amino acid sequence: CAISDPTGVVYEQYF.

To note about this clone: The junction departs from the called germline gene at one end, perhaps through a read error. V is TRBV14 and J is TRBJ2-3, with 7 bases fitting TRBD1. Germline-derived CDR1 and CDR2 are SGHDN and FVKESK. This CDR3 spans 17 amino acids. The CDR3 DNA is TGTGCCAGCAGCGTACGACAGGGAACCTTTAGCACAGAAACGCAGTATTTT. Translating gives CASSVRQGTFSTETQYF.

The chain links TRBV7-9 to TRBJ1-2, with D possibly TRBD1 on 5 matching bases. Trimming took 3 bases from V and 0 from J, leaving 11 bases between them. The germline V gene has CDR1 SEHNR and CDR2 FQNEAQ (reference sequence). CDR3 length: 15 residues. The CDR3 reads CASSFGTGSNYGYTF. The CDR3 nucleotides are TGTGCCAGCAGCTTCGGAACAGGATCTAACTATGGCTACACCTTC. The whole variable domain, filled in from reference TRBV7-9 and TRBJ1-2, reads DTGVSQNPRHKITKRGQNVTFRCDPISEHNRLYWYRQTLGQGPEFLTYFQNEAQLEKSRLLSDRFSAERPKGSFSTLEIQRTEQGDSAMYLCASSFGTGSNYGYTFGSGTRLTVV.

The V gene is TRBV7-2, the J gene TRBJ2-7; maybe TRBD2 (6 bases). There are 14 residues in the CDR3. The ends were cut back, 2 bases at V and 3 bases at J, with 11 bases in the middle. The germline gives CDR1 SGHTA, CDR2 FQGNSA. CDR3: CASSLKAGSYEQYF. The CDR3, as DNA: TGTGCCAGCAGCTTAAAGGCCGGGAGCTACGAGCAGTACTTC.

The gene calls are TRBV2 and TRBJ1-2; D is uncertain. V was cut by 0 bases and J by 3 bases, with 8 bases left in between. Germline V gene data show CDR1 as SNHLY and CDR2 as FYNNEI. The CDR3 consists of 14 residues. The CDR3 sequence is CASSEASVDYGYTF. For the CDR3, the DNA is TGTGCCAGCAGTGAAGCGTCCGTAGACTATGGCTACACCTTC. The entire variable domain, with the rest obtained from reference TRBV2 and TRBJ1-2, is as follows: EPEVTQTPSHQVTQMGQEVILRCVPISNHLYFYWYRQILGQKVEFLVSFYNNEISEKSEIFDDQFSVERPDGSNFTLKIRSTKLEDSAMYFCASSEASVDYGYTFGSGTRLTVV.

The V call is TRBV6-1, the J call TRBJ2-5, with 13 bases aligning to TRBD2. Germline CDR1 MNHNS, CDR2 SASEGT. V lost 3 bases to trimming and J lost 1 base; unmatched junction nucleotides: 11. The CDR3 extends over 19 amino acids. CDR3 sequence: CASSDQGGGLAGTQETQYF. DNA of the CDR3: TGTGCCAGCAGTGACCAGGGTGGGGGACTAGCGGGAACCCAAGAGACCCAGTACTTC.

The chain carries TRBV28 and TRBJ1-5, with D possibly being TRBD1 (6 bases). The germline V gene encodes CDR1 MDHEN and CDR2 SYDVKM. V lost 0 bases and J lost 5, with 11 bases in between. CDR3 size: 15 residues. The CDR3 sequence: CASSLWGAGDQPQHF. DNA for the CDR3: TGTGCCAGCAGTTTATGGGGGGCAGGGGATCAGCCCCAGCATTTT. Full variable domain (remainder filled in from reference TRBV28 and TRBJ1-5): DVKVTQSSRYLVKRTGEKVFLECVQDMDHENMFWYRQDPGLGLRLIYFSYDVKMKEKGDIPEGYSVSREKKERFSLILESASTNQTSMYLCASSLWGAGDQPQHFGDGTRLSIL.

This sequence joins TRBV28 and TRBJ2-1; 12 positions match TRBD2. CDR3 length: 14 amino acids. Trimming at V came to 10 bases and at J to 7 bases, leaving 8 bases not matched to a gene. The germline V gene encodes CDR1 MDHEN and CDR2 SYDVKM. DNA for the CDR3: TGTGCCACCGCTAGCGGGAGGGCCCATAATGAGCAGTTCTTC. Its protein is CATASGRAHNEQFF.

This sequence joins TRBV14 and TRBJ1-1, with D perhaps TRBD1 (6 bases). V gave up 0 bases and J gave up 1 base, with 12 bases separating them. The germline CDR1 and CDR2 sequences are SGHDN and FVKESK. The CDR3 has 16 residues. DNA for the CDR3: TGTGCCAGCAGCCAAGATCTAGGACAGACGAACACTGAAGCTTTCTTT. Translated, it gives CASSQDLGQTNTEAFF.

This chain's CDR3 is CASSLARQGLRETQYF. CDR3 nucleotides: TGTGCCAGCAGCTTAGCACGCCAGGGGCTTCGGGAGACCCAGTACTTC. V is TRBV7-2 and J is TRBJ2-5, with D possibly matching TRBD1 (6 bases). Between the trimmed V and J ends, which lost 0 bases and 5 bases, there was a span of 16 bases. CDR3 length: 16 amino acids. Germline CDR1 and CDR2: SGHTA and FQGNSA.

V gene TRBV2 combines with J gene TRBJ1-1; D call uncertain. CDR3 length: 12 amino acids. The V gene's germline CDR1 is SNHLY and CDR2 FYNNEI. Deletions cut 11 bases from V and 7 bases from J, with 17 bases between. CDR3 in DNA: TGTGCCGGCGGCCGCGAATCCATTGAAGCTTTCTTT. Translated: CAGGRESIEAFF.

A note on this clone: Distinct nucleotide sequences in the sample also encode this CDR3. The chain recombines TRBV5-1 with TRBJ2-1; TRBD2 is a possible D gene (6 bases). CDR1 and CDR2 (germline): SGHRS, YFSETQ. Trimming cost V 0 bases and J 3 bases, with 7 bases left between them. This CDR3 contains 14 residues. CDR3 residues: CASSLGGIYNEQFF. The CDR3 nucleotides read TGCGCCAGCAGCTTGGGCGGGATCTACAATGAGCAGTTCTTC.

The table lists this clone with a few counts. The rearrangement joins TRBV5-1 to TRBJ2-1, with D unclear. The germline CDR1 and CDR2 sequences are SGHRS and YFSETQ. Trimming stripped 2 bases from V and 2 bases from J, with 8 bases between. This CDR3 spans 14 amino acids. CDR3 residues: CASSLSRAYNEQFF. CDR3 nucleotide sequence: TGCGCCAGCAGCTTATCCCGTGCCTACAATGAGCAGTTCTTC.

This chain connects TRBV5-4 to TRBJ1-3; a weak D match, TRBD1 (6 bases). V was pared by 0 bases and J by 0 bases, with 13 bases between. There are 17 residues in the CDR3. Germline V lookup: CDR1 SGHNT, CDR2 YYREEE (reference sequence). The CDR3 loop reads CASSLAADSNSGNTIYF. The CDR3 coding sequence is TGTGCCAGCAGCTTGGCAGCGGACAGCAACTCTGGAAACACCATATATTTT.

This chain joins TRBV2 and TRBJ2-7; 12 nucleotides line up with TRBD2. This CDR3 region has 15 residues. CDR1 is SNHLY, CDR2 FYNNEI, per germline. Germline trimming cut 5 bases from V and 6 bases from J; bases unmatched to any gene: 8. CDR3 protein: CASSTRLAGVSEQYF. The CDR3 nucleotides are TGTGCCAGCAGTACTAGACTAGCGGGAGTCTCCGAGCAGTACTTC.

The chain recombines TRBV4-3 with TRBJ1-3, with 7 nucleotides matching TRBD1. Germline V gives CDR1 LGHNA, CDR2 YSLEER. The CDR3 is 15 residues long. Germline trimming cut 1 base from V and 8 bases from J; bases unmatched to any gene: 8. The CDR3 DNA reads as TGCGCCAGCAGCCAAGTTCGTTCAGGGGGAGACACCATATATTTT. It specifies CASSQVRSGGDTIYF.

CDR3 loop: CASRKGQNQETQYF. DNA for the CDR3: TGTGCCAGCAGAAAGGGACAGAACCAAGAGACCCAGTACTTC. The chain combines TRBV6-6 with TRBJ2-5; 7 bases match TRBD1. After removal of 6 bases from V and 0 bases from J, the junction contained 4 bases not matched to a gene. Germline CDR1 and CDR2: MNHNY and SVGAGI (reference sequence). The CDR3 runs to 14 residues.